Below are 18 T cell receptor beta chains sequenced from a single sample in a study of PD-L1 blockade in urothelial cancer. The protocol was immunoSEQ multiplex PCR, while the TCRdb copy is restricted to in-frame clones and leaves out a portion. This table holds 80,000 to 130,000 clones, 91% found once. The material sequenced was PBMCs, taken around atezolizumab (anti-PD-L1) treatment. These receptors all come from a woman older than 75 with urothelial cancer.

The CDR3 sequence is CATQPSGGNTQYF. As DNA, the CDR3 is TGCGCCACCCAACCTAGCGGGGGGAATACGCAGTATTTT. V gene TRBV10-1 combines with J gene TRBJ2-3; 11 bases match TRBD2. CDR3 length: 13 amino acids. CDR1 WNHNN and CDR2 SYGVQD come from the germline V gene (reference sequence). V gave up 10 bases and J gave up 7 bases; unmatched junction bases: 7.

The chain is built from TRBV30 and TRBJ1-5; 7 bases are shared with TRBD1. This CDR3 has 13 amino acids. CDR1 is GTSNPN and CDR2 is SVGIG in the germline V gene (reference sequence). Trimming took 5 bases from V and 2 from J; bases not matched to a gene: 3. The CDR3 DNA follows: TGTGCCTGGGGGGACAGTGGCAATCAGCCCCAGCATTTT. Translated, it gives CAWGDSGNQPQHF.

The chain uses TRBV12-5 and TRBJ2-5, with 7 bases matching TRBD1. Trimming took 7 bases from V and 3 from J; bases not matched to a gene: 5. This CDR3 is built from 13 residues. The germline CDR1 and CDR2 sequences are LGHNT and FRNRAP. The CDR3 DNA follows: TGTGCTAGTGCAAATGACAGGGAAGAGACCCAGTACTTC. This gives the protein CASANDREETQYF. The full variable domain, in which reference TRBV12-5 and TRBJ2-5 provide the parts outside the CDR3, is DARVTQTPRHKVTEMGQEVTMRCQPILGHNTVFWYRQTMMQGLELLAYFRNRAPLDDSGMPKDRFSAEMPDATLATLKIQPSEPRDSAVYFCASANDREETQYFGPGTRLLVL.

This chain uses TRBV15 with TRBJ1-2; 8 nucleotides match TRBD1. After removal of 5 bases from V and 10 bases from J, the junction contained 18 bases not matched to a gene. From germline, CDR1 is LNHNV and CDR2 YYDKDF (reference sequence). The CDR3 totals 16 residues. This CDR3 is CATSGILGQAPLDYTF. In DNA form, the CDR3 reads TGTGCCACCAGCGGAATACTGGGACAGGCGCCGCTCGACTACACCTTC.

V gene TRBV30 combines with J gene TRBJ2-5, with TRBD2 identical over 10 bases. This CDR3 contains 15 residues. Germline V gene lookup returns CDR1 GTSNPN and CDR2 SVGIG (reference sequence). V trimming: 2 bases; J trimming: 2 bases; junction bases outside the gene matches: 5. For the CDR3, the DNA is TGTGCCTGGAGTCTTCTAGCGGGAGCTCAAGAGACCCAGTACTTC. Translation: CAWSLLAGAQETQYF.

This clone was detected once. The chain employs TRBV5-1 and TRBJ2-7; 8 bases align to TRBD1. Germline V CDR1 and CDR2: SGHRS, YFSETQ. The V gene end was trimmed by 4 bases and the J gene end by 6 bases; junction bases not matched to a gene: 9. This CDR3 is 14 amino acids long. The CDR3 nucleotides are TGCGCCAGCAGCAAGACAGGGGAAACTGGCGAGCAGTACTTC. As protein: CASSKTGETGEQYF. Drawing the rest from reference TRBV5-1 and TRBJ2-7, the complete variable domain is KAGVTQTPRYLIKTRGQQVTLSCSPISGHRSVSWYQQTPGQGLQFLFEYFSETQRNKGNFPGRFSGRQFSNSRSEMNVSTLELGDSALYLCASSKTGETGEQYFGPGTRLTVT.

The CDR3 loop is CASRDRVKNTIYF. The CDR3 bases are TGCGCCAGCAGAGACAGGGTAAAGAACACCATATATTTT. The chain combines TRBV5-1 with TRBJ1-3; 7 bases align to TRBD1. V was clipped by 5 bases and J by 7 bases; unmatched bases: 6. CDR1 is SGHRS and CDR2 is YFSETQ in the germline V gene. This CDR3 contains 13 residues. The full variable domain, in which reference TRBV5-1 and TRBJ1-3 provide the parts outside the CDR3, is KAGVTQTPRYLIKTRGQQVTLSCSPISGHRSVSWYQQTPGQGLQFLFEYFSETQRNKGNFPGRFSGRQFSNSRSEMNVSTLELGDSALYLCASRDRVKNTIYFGEGSWLTVV.

CDR3 sequence: CSAGDTQYF. As DNA, the CDR3 is TGCAGTGCCGGGGATACGCAGTATTTT. The gene calls are TRBV20-1 and TRBJ2-3; D is ambiguous. Germline V lookup: CDR1 DFQATT, CDR2 SNEGSKA (reference sequence). V was cut by 6 bases and J by 6 bases, with 4 bases left in between. The CDR3 sequence is 9 residues long.

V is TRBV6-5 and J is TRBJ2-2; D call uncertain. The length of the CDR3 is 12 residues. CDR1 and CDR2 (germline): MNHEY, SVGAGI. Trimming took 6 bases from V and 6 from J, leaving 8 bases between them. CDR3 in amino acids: CASSSGSGELFF. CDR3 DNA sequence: TGTGCCAGCAGCTCAGGATCCGGGGAGCTGTTTTTT.

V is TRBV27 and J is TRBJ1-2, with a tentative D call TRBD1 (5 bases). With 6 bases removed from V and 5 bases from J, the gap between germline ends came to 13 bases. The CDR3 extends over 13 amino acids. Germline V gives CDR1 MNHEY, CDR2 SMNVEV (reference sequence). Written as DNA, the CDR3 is TGTGCCAGCAGCCCCAGCAGGGTGTATGGCTACACCTTC. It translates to CASSPSRVYGYTF.

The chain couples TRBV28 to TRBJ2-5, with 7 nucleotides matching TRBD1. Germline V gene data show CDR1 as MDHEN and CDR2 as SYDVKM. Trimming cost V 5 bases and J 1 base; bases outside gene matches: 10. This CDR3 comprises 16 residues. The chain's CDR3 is CASSRSSAGGQETQYF. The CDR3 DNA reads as TGTGCCAGCAGTCGCTCATCGGCAGGGGGCCAAGAGACCCAGTACTTC.

The chain's CDR3 is CASSLGTSGRLSDTQYF. Here the CDR3 DNA reads TGCGCCAGCAGCTTGGGGACTAGCGGGAGGTTATCAGATACGCAGTATTTT. This chain uses TRBV5-1 with TRBJ2-3, with TRBD2 identical over 14 bases. The CDR3 extends over 17 amino acids. The V and J ends lost 0 bases and 4 bases, in that order; junction bases with no gene match: 4. In germline, CDR1 is SGHRS, CDR2 YFSETQ.

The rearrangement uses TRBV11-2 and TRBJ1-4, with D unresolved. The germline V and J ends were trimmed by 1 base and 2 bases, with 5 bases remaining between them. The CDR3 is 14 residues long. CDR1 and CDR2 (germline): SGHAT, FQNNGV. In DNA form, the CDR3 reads TGTGCCAGCAGCTTAGGCGGGACTAATGAAAAACTGTTTTTT. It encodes CASSLGGTNEKLFF.

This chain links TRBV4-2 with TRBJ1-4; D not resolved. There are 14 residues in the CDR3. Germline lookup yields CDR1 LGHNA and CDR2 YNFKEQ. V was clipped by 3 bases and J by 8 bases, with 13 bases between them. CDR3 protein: CASSQRGPGEKLFF. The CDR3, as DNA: TGTGCCAGCAGCCAGCGAGGTCCGGGGGAAAAACTGTTTTTT.

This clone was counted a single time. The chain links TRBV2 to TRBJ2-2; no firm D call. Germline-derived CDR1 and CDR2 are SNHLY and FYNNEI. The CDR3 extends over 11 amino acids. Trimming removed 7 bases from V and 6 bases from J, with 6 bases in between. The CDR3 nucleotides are TGTGCCAGCACCACTGCCGGGGAGCTGTTTTTT. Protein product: CASTTAGELFF.

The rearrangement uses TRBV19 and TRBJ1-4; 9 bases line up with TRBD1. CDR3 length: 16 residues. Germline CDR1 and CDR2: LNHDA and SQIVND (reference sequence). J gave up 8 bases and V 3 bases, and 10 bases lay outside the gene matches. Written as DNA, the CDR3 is TGTGCCAGTAGTATGGGGACAGGGTTTTACAAGGAAAAACTGTTTTTT. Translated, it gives CASSMGTGFYKEKLFF.

CDR3 in DNA: TGTGCCAGCAGCACGGGGGTGAACACCGGGGAGCTGTTTTTT. The encoded protein is CASSTGVNTGELFF. The V gene is TRBV5-8, the J gene TRBJ2-2; TRBD2 might be the D (6 bases). This CDR3 has 14 amino acids. V lost 4 bases and J 1 base, leaving 8 bases between the germline ends. The germline CDR1 and CDR2 sequences are SGHTS and YDEGEE.

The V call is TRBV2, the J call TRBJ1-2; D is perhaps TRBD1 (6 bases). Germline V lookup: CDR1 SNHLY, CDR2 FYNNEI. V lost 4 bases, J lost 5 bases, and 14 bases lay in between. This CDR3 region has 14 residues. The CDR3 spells CASSGAGAGYGYTF. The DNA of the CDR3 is TGTGCCAGCAGTGGAGCAGGGGCGGGATATGGCTACACCTTC.